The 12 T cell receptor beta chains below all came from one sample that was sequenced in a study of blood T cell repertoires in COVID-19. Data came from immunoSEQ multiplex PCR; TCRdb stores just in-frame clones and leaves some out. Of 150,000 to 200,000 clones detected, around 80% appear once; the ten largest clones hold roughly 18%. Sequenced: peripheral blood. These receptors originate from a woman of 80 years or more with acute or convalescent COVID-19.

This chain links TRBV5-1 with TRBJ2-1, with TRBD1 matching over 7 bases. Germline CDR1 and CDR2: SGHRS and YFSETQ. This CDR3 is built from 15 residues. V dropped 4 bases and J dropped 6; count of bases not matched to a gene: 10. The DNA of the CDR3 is TGCGCCAGCAGCCCCCGGGACAGTGGCTCCAATGAGCAGTTCTTC. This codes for CASSPRDSGSNEQFF.

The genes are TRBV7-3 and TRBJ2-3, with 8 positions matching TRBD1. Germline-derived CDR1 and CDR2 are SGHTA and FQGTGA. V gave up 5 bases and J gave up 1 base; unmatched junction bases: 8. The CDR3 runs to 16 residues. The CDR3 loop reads CASSPQGARGTDTQYF. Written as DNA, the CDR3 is TGTGCCAGCAGCCCTCAGGGGGCGAGAGGCACAGATACGCAGTATTTT.

CDR3 protein: CASSLNPTSGRQETQYF. The DNA of the CDR3 is TGTGCCAGCTCACTGAATCCGACTAGCGGGAGACAAGAGACCCAGTACTTC. The genes are TRBV18 and TRBJ2-5, with 12 bases that match TRBD2. The CDR3 has 17 amino acids. Per germline, CDR1 KGHSH and CDR2 LQKENI. The V gene end was trimmed by 4 bases and the J gene end by 2 bases; junction bases not matched to a gene: 8.

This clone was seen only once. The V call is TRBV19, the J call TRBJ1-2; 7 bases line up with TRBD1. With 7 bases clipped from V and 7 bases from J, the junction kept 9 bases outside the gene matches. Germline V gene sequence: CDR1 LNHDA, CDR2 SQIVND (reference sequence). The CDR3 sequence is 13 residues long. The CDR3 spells CASNVGQAGGYTF. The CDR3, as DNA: TGTGCCAGTAATGTCGGACAGGCGGGTGGCTACACCTTC.

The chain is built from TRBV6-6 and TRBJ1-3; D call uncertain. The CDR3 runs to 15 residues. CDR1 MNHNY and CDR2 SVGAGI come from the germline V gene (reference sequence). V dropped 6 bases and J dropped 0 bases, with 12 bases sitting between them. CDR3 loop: CASRYDTGSGNTIYF. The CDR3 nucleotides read TGTGCCAGCAGATATGACACCGGCTCTGGAAACACCATATATTTT.

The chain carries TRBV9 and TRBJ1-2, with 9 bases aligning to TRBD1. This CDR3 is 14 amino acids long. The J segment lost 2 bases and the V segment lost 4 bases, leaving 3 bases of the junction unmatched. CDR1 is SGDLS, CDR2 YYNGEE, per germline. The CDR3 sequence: CASSYGQGNYGYTF. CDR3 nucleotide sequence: TGTGCCAGCAGCTATGGACAGGGGAACTATGGCTACACCTTC.

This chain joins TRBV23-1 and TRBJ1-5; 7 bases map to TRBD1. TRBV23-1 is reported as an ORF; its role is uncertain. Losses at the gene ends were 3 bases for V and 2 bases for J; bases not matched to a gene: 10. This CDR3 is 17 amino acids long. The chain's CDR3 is CASSQVTGRSGNQPQHF. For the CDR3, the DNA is TGCGCCAGCAGTCAGGTGACAGGGAGATCTGGCAATCAGCCCCAGCATTTT.

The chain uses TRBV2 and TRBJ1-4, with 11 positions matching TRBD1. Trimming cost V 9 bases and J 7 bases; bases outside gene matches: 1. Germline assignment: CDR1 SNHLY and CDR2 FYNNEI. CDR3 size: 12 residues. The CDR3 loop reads CARGQGAEKLFF. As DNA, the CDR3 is TGTGCCAGAGGACAGGGGGCTGAAAAACTGTTTTTT. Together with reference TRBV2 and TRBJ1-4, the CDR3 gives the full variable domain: EPEVTQTPSHQVTQMGQEVILRCVPISNHLYFYWYRQILGQKVEFLVSFYNNEISEKSEIFDDQFSVERPDGSNFTLKIRSTKLEDSAMYFCARGQGAEKLFFGSGTQLSVL.

The CDR3 sequence is CASSLATGEGEKLFF. CDR3 bases: TGTGCCAGCAGCTTAGCGACAGGGGAGGGTGAAAAACTGTTTTTT. This rearrangement joins TRBV7-9 to TRBJ1-4, with 8 bases that match TRBD1. Germline V gives CDR1 SEHNR, CDR2 FQNEAQ (reference sequence). CDR3 length equals 15 residues. Trimming at V came to 0 bases and at J to 7 bases, leaving 4 bases not matched to a gene.

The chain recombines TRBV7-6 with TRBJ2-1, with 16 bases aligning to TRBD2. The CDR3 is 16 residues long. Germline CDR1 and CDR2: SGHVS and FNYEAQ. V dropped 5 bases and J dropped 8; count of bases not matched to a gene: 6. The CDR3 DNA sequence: TGTGCCAGCAGCCAAGGGACTAGCGGGGGGGCGTATGAGCAGTTCTTC. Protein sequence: CASSQGTSGGAYEQFF.

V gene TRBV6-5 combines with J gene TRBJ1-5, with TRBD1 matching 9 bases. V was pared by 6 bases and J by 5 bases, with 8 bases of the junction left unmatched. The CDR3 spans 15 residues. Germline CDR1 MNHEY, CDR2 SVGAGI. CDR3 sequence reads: CASRKEGQGYQPQHF. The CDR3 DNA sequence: TGTGCCAGCAGGAAAGAGGGACAGGGTTATCAGCCCCAGCATTTT.

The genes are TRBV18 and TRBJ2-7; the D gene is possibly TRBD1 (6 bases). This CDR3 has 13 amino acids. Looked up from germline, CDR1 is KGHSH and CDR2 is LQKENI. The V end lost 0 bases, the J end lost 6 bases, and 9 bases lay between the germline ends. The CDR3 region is CASSPPYRAEQYF. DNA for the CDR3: TGTGCCAGCTCACCACCGTACAGGGCCGAGCAGTACTTC.